These 19 T cell receptor beta chains were sequenced from one sample in a study of cytotoxic CD8 clonotypes in ibrutinib-treated CLL. Assay: immunoSEQ multiplex PCR; the TCRdb copy retains only in-frame clones and omits some. This table holds about 15,000 clones, less than 80% found once. Sequencing used PBMCs, obtained before ibrutinib treatment. Every receptor here comes from a human donor with chronic lymphocytic leukemia.

In this sample, this clone turned up a few times. J is TRBJ1-4 and V is TRBV14, with D possibly being TRBD1 (6 bases). The CDR3 is 19 residues long. Trimming stripped 4 bases from V and 4 bases from J, with 25 bases between. Germline CDR1 and CDR2: SGHDN and FVKESK. The CDR3 here is CASSRRDRDTPARNEKLFF. CDR3 sequence (DNA): TGTGCCAGCAGCCGGCGAGACCGGGACACTCCTGCGCGTAATGAAAAACTGTTTTTT.

In its sample, this clone was seen a few times. The gene calls are TRBV7-6 and TRBJ2-2, with D unresolved. V shed 1 base and J shed 6 bases, with 12 bases lying between them. This CDR3 contains 15 residues. Germline loops: CDR1 SGHVS, CDR2 FNYEAQ. CDR3 protein: CASSLGSSLAGELFF. Written as DNA, the CDR3 is TGTGCCAGCAGCTTAGGGTCATCGTTGGCCGGGGAGCTGTTTTTT.

The chain couples TRBV7-7 to TRBJ1-5, with D possibly matching TRBD1 (6 bases). The CDR3 is 15 residues long. Germline values: CDR1 SSHAT, CDR2 FNYEAQ (reference sequence). The V end lost 6 bases, the J end lost 4 bases, and 16 bases lay between the germline ends. The CDR3 nucleotides read TGTGCCAGCAGACCCGGGGACCAGGGGAATCAGCCCCAGCATTTT. Its protein is CASRPGDQGNQPQHF.

The V call is TRBV2, the J call TRBJ2-1, with 7 bases lining up with TRBD2. The CDR3 covers 13 residues. In germline, CDR1 is SNHLY, CDR2 FYNNEI. J lost 6 bases, V lost 3 bases, and 2 bases had no gene match. The CDR3 is CASSDTSVNEQFF. CDR3 nucleotide sequence: TGTGCCAGCAGTGACACTAGCGTCAATGAGCAGTTCTTC.

The chain joins TRBV6-5 to TRBJ2-5; no definite D call. Germline CDR1 MNHEY, CDR2 SVGAGI. This CDR3 has 14 residues. The V gene lost 2 bases and the J gene lost 1 base, with 8 bases spanning the gap. This chain's CDR3 is CASSYATFQETQYF. The CDR3 nucleotides are TGTGCCAGCAGTTACGCTACTTTCCAAGAGACCCAGTACTTC.

The V and J genes are TRBV29-1 and TRBJ2-7; D call uncertain. There are 13 residues in the CDR3. Per the germline V gene, CDR1 is SQVTM and CDR2 is ANQGSEA. In DNA, the CDR3 is TGCAGTGCCGCCCCAGGTGAAGCCTACGAGCAGTACTTC. It codes for CSAAPGEAYEQYF.

The rearrangement links TRBV6-6 to TRBJ1-2, with D possibly being TRBD1 (5 bases). The V gene lost 5 bases and the J gene lost 4 bases, with 11 bases spanning the gap. The CDR3 totals 13 residues. Germline assignment: CDR1 MNHNY and CDR2 SVGAGI (reference sequence). The CDR3 sequence is CASSRGEAYGYTF. In DNA, the CDR3 is TGTGCCAGCAGTCGGGGGGAGGCCTATGGCTACACCTTC.

This sequence joins TRBV4-1 and TRBJ1-6; D may be TRBD1 (5 bases). This CDR3 is built from 15 residues. In germline, CDR1 is MGHRA, CDR2 YSYEKL. V lost 0 bases and J 7 bases, leaving 10 bases between the germline ends. The CDR3 loop is CASSQDWGENSPLHF. CDR3 DNA sequence: TGCGCCAGCAGCCAAGATTGGGGGGAGAATTCACCCCTCCACTTT.

The genes are TRBV15 and TRBJ2-5; TRBD2 matches 9 bases. Germline CDR1 is LNHNV and CDR2 is YYDKDF (reference sequence). V lost 1 base, J lost 5 bases, and 11 bases stayed unmatched. The CDR3 length is 17 residues. The CDR3 sequence is CATSRGRGGANWETQYF. Here the CDR3 DNA reads TGTGCCACCAGCAGAGGTCGCGGGGGGGCTAATTGGGAGACCCAGTACTTC.

This chain connects TRBV28 to TRBJ1-5; tentatively, D is TRBD1 (6 bases). There are 17 residues in the CDR3. Germline-derived CDR1 and CDR2 are MDHEN and SYDVKM. Trimming removed 2 bases from V and 6 bases from J, with 20 bases in between. CDR3: CASSLRTGGAPIQPQHF. CDR3 sequence (DNA): TGTGCCAGCAGTTTAAGGACGGGGGGGGCGCCTATTCAGCCCCAGCATTTT.

V usage is TRBV6-6 and J usage is TRBJ2-2, with D perhaps assigned TRBD1 or TRBD2 (5 bases each). Trimming took off 5 bases at V and 4 bases at J, with 14 bases between the two ends. This CDR3 region has 15 residues. Germline assignment: CDR1 MNHNY and CDR2 SVGAGI (reference sequence). The CDR3 loop is CASSDHMGTTGELFF. The CDR3 nucleotides read TGTGCCAGCAGTGACCATATGGGGACCACCGGGGAGCTGTTTTTT.

As DNA, the CDR3 is TGTGCCAGCTCACCTAGTATCCAGACTGCTTACGAGCAGTACTTC. Translated, it gives CASSPSIQTAYEQYF. This chain uses TRBV18 with TRBJ2-7; D is unresolved. The V and J ends lost 3 bases and 4 bases respectively, with 16 bases between them. The CDR3 covers 15 residues. Germline CDR1 reads KGHSH; CDR2 reads LQKENI. Full variable domain (outside the CDR3, taken from reference TRBV18 and TRBJ2-7): NAGVMQNPRHLVRRRGQEARLRCSPMKGHSHVYWYRQLPEEGLKFMVYLQKENIIDESGMPKERFSAEFPKEGPSILRIQQVVRGDSAAYFCASSPSIQTAYEQYFGPGTRLTVT.

The chain has TRBV30 and TRBJ1-5; 7 nucleotides match TRBD1. CDR3 length: 13 amino acids. The J segment lost 5 bases and the V segment lost 0 bases, leaving 1 base of the junction unmatched. Germline values: CDR1 GTSNPN, CDR2 SVGIG (reference sequence). CDR3 DNA: TGTGCCTGGAGTGTAACAGGGGATCAGCCCCAGCATTTT. Encoded protein: CAWSVTGDQPQHF. Supplemented by reference TRBV30 and TRBJ1-5, the full variable domain reads SQTIHQWPATLVQPVGSPLSLECTVEGTSNPNLYWYRQAAGRGLQLLFYSVGIGQISSEVPQNLSASRPQDRQFILSSKKLLLSDSGFYLCAWSVTGDQPQHFGDGTRLSIL.

The chain couples TRBV19 to TRBJ2-2; no firm D call. The V and J ends lost 7 bases and 1 base respectively, with 19 bases between them. Germline V gives CDR1 LNHDA, CDR2 SQIVND (reference sequence). The CDR3 is 17 amino acids. As DNA, the CDR3 is TGTGCCAGTACCACTAAAGTCAGAAACTTGAACACCGGGGAGCTGTTTTTT. Translating it yields CASTTKVRNLNTGELFF. Full variable domain (rest looked up from reference TRBV19 and TRBJ2-2): DGGITQSPKYLFRKEGQNVTLSCEQNLNHDAMYWYRQDPGQGLRLIYYSQIVNDFQKGDIAEGYSVSREKKESFPLTVTSAQKNPTAFYLCASTTKVRNLNTGELFFGEGSRLTVL.

The gene calls are TRBV28 and TRBJ2-6; 7 nucleotides match TRBD1. Germline lookup yields CDR1 MDHEN and CDR2 SYDVKM. The CDR3 runs 16 residues. After removal of 8 bases from V and 4 bases from J, the junction contained 11 bases not matched to a gene. The DNA of the CDR3 is TGTGCCAGCCAAGGGGGCGCTCATCCCGGGGCCAACGTCCTGACTTTC. Residues: CASQGGAHPGANVLTF.

V gene TRBV15 combines with J gene TRBJ2-5, with D unclear. The ends were cut back, 4 bases at V and 5 bases at J, with 14 bases in the middle. The CDR3 totals 14 residues. The germline gives CDR1 LNHNV, CDR2 YYDKDF (reference sequence). CDR3 loop: CATSTKFPAETQYF. The CDR3 DNA sequence: TGTGCCACCAGCACAAAGTTTCCCGCGGAGACCCAGTACTTC.

This chain links TRBV2 with TRBJ2-1; TRBD2 matches 7 bases. This CDR3 has 16 residues. Germline V CDR1 and CDR2: SNHLY, FYNNEI. The J segment lost 0 bases and the V segment lost 7 bases, leaving 9 bases of the junction unmatched. CDR3 amino acids: CASIRRGGSSYNEQFF. DNA for the CDR3: TGTGCCAGCATTAGGAGGGGCGGGAGCTCCTACAATGAGCAGTTCTTC. Supplemented by reference TRBV2 and TRBJ2-1, the full variable domain reads EPEVTQTPSHQVTQMGQEVILRCVPISNHLYFYWYRQILGQKVEFLVSFYNNEISEKSEIFDDQFSVERPDGSNFTLKIRSTKLEDSAMYFCASIRRGGSSYNEQFFGPGTRLTVL.

The table lists this clone with a few counts. For the CDR3, the DNA is TGTGCCAGCAGCTCACGGACAGGGGGCTACGAGCAGTACTTC. Its translation: CASSSRTGGYEQYF. The chain recombines TRBV11-2 with TRBJ2-7, with 10 bases aligning to TRBD1. Looked up from germline, CDR1 is SGHAT and CDR2 is FQNNGV. The CDR3 runs to 14 residues. The junction had 3 bases not matched to a gene; V was cut back by 4 bases and J by 3 bases.

Within the sample, this clone is medium-sized. Written as DNA, the CDR3 is TGTGCCAGCAGTTTATCGGGACTAGCGGGTCTGGATGTGACCCAGTACTTC. It codes for CASSLSGLAGLDVTQYF. The V and J genes are TRBV28 and TRBJ2-5, with 12 bases identical to TRBD2. V was clipped by 1 base and J by 7 bases; unmatched bases: 10. Germline CDR1 reads MDHEN; CDR2 reads SYDVKM. The CDR3 has 17 amino acids.